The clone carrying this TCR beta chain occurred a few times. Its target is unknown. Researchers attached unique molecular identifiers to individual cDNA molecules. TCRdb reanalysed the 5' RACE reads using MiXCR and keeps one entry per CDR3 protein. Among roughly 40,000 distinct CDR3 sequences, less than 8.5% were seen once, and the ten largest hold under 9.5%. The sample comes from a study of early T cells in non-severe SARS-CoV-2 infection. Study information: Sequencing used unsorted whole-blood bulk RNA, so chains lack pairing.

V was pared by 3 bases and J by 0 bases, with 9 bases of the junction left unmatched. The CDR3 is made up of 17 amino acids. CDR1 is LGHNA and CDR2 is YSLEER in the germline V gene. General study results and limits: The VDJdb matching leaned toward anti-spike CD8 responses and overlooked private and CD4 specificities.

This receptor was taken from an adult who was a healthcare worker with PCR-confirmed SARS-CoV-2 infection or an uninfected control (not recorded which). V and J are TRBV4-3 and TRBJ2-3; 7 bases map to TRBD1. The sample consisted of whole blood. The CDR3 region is CASSHGQAPRSTDTQYF. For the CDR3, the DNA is TGCGCCAGCAGCCATGGACAGGCCCCGAGGAGCACAGATACGCAGTATTTT.